This TCR beta chain was identified in a study of blood T cell repertoires in COVID-19. On the study more broadly: Italy, Spain and the United States were the sources of the convalescent and acute COVID-19 samples.

Participant age was roughly 18 to 95 years, and participants resided in roughly 24 US areas. How the authors handled the data: Amplifying reference gene primers gave estimates of nucleated cell counts. Measured with immunoSEQ multiplex PCR; TCRdb has only the in-frame clones, and not every one. V and J calls and clone size are as listed in that table; D and trimming were resolved from the DNA. The sample records about 200,000 clones, around three quarters being singletons. The CDR3 loop spans 15 amino acids. Germline CDR1 SGHKS, CDR2 YYEKEE (reference sequence). V lost 2 bases and J lost 2, with 13 bases in between.

The J gene is TRBJ2-5, the V gene TRBV5-5, with D possibly being TRBD1 (5 bases). This receptor was identified in a woman aged 45-65 years with acute COVID-19. Sequencing used PBMCs or T cells enriched from blood (not recorded which). The CDR3 is CASSLGAGTQETQYF. CDR3 nucleotide sequence: TGTGCCAGCAGCTTAGGGGCCGGTACTCAAGAGACCCAGTACTTC.